Sequencing of this T cell receptor beta chain was carried out in a study of blood T cell repertoires in COVID-19. Study background: The study drew acute and convalescent COVID-19 samples from the United States, Italy and Spain.

This clone is a singleton in its sample. The CDR3 contains 13 residues. The V segment lost 8 bases and the J segment 11 bases; nucleotides outside the gene matches: 6. Germline CDR1 reads ENHRY; CDR2 reads SYGVKD. The protocol was immunoSEQ multiplex PCR, while the TCRdb copy is restricted to in-frame clones and leaves out a portion. The table lists around 300,000 clones, approximately 91% of them singletons. The genes are TRBV10-3 and TRBJ2-2, with 12 bases that match TRBD1. Source material: peripheral blood. The source of this sequence is a man aged 45-65 years with acute or convalescent COVID-19. The CDR3 spells CAIAPGQGAELFF. The CDR3 DNA is TGTGCCATCGCTCCGGGACAGGGGGCTGAGCTGTTTTTT.